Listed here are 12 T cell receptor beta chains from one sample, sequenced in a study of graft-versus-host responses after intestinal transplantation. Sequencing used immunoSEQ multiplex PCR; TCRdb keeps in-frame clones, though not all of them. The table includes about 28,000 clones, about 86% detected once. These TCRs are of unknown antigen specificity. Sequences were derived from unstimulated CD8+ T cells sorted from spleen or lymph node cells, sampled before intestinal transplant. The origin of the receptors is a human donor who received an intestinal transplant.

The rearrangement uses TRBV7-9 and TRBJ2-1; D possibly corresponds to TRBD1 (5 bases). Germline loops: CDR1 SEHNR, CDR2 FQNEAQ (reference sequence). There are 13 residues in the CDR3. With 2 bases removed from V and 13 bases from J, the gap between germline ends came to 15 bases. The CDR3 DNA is TGTGCCAGCAGCTTACCTCTCCAGGGCGCCCAGTTCTTC. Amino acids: CASSLPLQGAQFF.

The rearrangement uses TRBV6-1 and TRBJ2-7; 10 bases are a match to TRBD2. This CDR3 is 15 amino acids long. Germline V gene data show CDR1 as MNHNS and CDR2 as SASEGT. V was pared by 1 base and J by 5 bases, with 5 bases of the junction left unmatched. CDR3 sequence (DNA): TGTGCCAGCAGTGAAGTCAGCGGGAGGGCCGACGAGCAGTACTTC. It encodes CASSEVSGRADEQYF.

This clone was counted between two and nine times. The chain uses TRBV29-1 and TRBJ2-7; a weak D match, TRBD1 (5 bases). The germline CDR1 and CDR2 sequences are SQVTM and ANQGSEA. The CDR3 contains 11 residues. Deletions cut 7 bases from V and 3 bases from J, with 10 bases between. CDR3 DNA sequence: TGCAGCGCGACAGTCTTCTACGAGCAGTACTTC. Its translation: CSATVFYEQYF.

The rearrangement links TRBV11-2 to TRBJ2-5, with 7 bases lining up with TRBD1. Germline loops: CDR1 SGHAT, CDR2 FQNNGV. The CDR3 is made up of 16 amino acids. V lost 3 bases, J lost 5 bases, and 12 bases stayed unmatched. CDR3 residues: CASSFWDRQGRETQYF. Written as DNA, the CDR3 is TGTGCCAGCAGCTTTTGGGACCGACAGGGAAGGGAGACCCAGTACTTC.

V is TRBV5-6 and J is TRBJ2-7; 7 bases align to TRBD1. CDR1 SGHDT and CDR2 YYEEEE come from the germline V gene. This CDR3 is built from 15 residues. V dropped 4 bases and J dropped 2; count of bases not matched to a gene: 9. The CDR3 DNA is TGTGCCAGCAGCCCTGGGACAGAGAGAACCTACGAGCAGTACTTC. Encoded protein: CASSPGTERTYEQYF.

CDR3 protein: CASSLGGEGRGYGYTF. Here the CDR3 DNA reads TGTGCCAGCAGCTTAGGTGGGGAGGGCAGGGGCTATGGCTACACCTTC. This rearrangement joins TRBV7-6 to TRBJ1-2, with a weak D call TRBD1 (6 bases). Germline V gene sequence: CDR1 SGHVS, CDR2 FNYEAQ. This CDR3 is 16 amino acids long. Trimming stripped 1 base from V and 4 bases from J, with 16 bases between. Full variable domain (rest looked up from reference TRBV7-6 and TRBJ1-2): GAGVSQSPRYKVTKRGQDVALRCDPISGHVSLYWYRQALGQGPEFLTYFNYEAQQDKSGLPNDRFSAERPEGSISTLTIQRTEQRDSAMYRCASSLGGEGRGYGYTFGSGTRLTVV.

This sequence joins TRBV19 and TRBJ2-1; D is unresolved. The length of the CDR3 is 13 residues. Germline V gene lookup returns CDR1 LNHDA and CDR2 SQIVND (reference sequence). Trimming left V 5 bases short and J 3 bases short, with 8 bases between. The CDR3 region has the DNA TGTGCCAGTAGTCTTATCGGCTACAATGAGCAGTTCTTC. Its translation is CASSLIGYNEQFF.

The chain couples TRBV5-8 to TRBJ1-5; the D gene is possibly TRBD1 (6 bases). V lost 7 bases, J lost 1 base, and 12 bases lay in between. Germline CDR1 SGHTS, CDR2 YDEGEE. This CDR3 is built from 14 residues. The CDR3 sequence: CASRVQGSNQPQHF. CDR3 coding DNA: TGTGCCAGCCGAGTCCAGGGGAGCAATCAGCCCCAGCATTTT.

As DNA, the CDR3 is TGCGCCAGCAGCCAAGCCGGGTACGAGCAGTACTTC. Its translation: CASSQAGYEQYF. The rearrangement uses TRBV4-1 and TRBJ2-7; D call uncertain. The CDR3 spans 12 residues. The germline V gene has CDR1 MGHRA and CDR2 YSYEKL. V lost 1 base and J 4 bases, leaving 5 bases between the germline ends.

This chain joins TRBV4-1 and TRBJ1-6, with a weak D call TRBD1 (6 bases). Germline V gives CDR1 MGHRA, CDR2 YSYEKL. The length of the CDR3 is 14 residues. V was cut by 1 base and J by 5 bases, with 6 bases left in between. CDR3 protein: CASSQGDNNSPLHF. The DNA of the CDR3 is TGCGCCAGCAGCCAAGGGGACAATAATTCACCCCTCCACTTT.

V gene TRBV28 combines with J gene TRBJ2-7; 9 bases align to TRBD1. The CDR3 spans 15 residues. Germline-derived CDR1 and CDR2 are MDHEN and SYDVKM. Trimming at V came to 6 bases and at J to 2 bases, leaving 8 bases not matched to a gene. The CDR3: CASSFPRDRAYEQYF. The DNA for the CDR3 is TGTGCCAGCAGCTTCCCCCGGGACAGGGCCTACGAGCAGTACTTC.

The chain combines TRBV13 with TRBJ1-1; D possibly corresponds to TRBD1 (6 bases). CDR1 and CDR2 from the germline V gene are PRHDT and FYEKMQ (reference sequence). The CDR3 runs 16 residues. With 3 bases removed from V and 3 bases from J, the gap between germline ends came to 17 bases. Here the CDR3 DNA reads TGTGCCAGCAGCTTTCAGGGGACGGTATTGTACACTGAAGCTTTCTTT. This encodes CASSFQGTVLYTEAFF. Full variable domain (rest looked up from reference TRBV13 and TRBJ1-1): AAGVIQSPRHLIKEKRETATLKCYPIPRHDTVYWYQQGPGQDPQFLISFYEKMQSDKGSIPDRFSAQQFSDYHSELNMSSLELGDSALYFCASSFQGTVLYTEAFFGQGTRLTVV.